This is a list of T cell receptor beta chains from one sample in a study of blood T cells in healthy people across ages. Via MiXCR, TCRdb re-called the 5' RACE reads, giving one row per CDR3 protein. The sample records under 2,000,000 distinct CDR3 sequences, just under 50% being singletons. The specimen sequenced was blood. The origin of the receptors is a woman between 40 and 50 years old in good health. CDR3s include the opening cysteine and the closing phenylalanine or tryptophan. A D gene is named only where the DNA matches it firmly. The size field is filled for only some rows; it gives once, few, many or a size class.

clone_size,v_call,j_call,d_call,cdr3_aa,cdr3_nt
few,TRBV9,TRBJ2-3,.,CASSVLEVLTDTQYF,TGTGCCAGCAGCGTATTGGAGGTTCTCACAGATACGCAGTATTTT
.,TRBV28,TRBJ1-2,TRBD1,CASTSLPGTGGMGYGYTF,TGTGCCAGCACCTCACTCCCCGGGACAGGGGGCATGGGGTATGGCTACACCTTC
.,TRBV29-1,TRBJ2-3,.,CSVVPLADTQYF,TGCAGCGTTGTACCCCTGGCAGATACGCAGTATTTT
.,TRBV20-1,TRBJ1-4,.,CSVPATNEKLFF,TGCAGTGTCCCAGCAACTAATGAAAAACTGTTTTTT
.,TRBV20-1,TRBJ1-5,.,CSARDPGALLNQPQHF,TGCAGTGCTAGAGATCCAGGGGCCCTACTAAATCAGCCCCAGCATTTT
.,TRBV5-8,TRBJ2-5,.,CASGIKGKEQYF,TGTGCCAGCGGGATAAAAGGGAAAGAGCAGTACTTC
many,TRBV7-9,TRBJ2-7,.,CASSLLGGYEQYF,TGTGCCAGCAGCTTACTCGGGGGATACGAGCAGTACTTC
.,TRBV15,TRBJ2-3,TRBD2,CATSRGGGLSTDTQYF,TGTGCCACCAGCAGGGGCGGGGGGCTGAGCACAGATACGCAGTATTTT
few,TRBV6-6,TRBJ2-7,.,CASRRGTDSYEQYF,TGTGCCAGCAGACGGGGGACCGACTCCTACGAGCAGTACTTC
.,TRBV20-1,TRBJ2-1,.,CSALPGGGSYNEQFF,TGCAGTGCTTTACCCGGGGGAGGCTCCTACAATGAGCAGTTCTTC
.,TRBV29-1,TRBJ1-1,.,CSVEDRTVNTEAFF,TGCAGCGTTGAGGATCGGACGGTGAACACTGAAGCTTTCTTT
.,TRBV21-1,TRBJ1-5,.,CASRKAQEGPQPQHF,TGTGCCAGCAGAAAAGCCCAGGAGGGCCCCCAGCCCCAGCATTTT
.,TRBV7-9,TRBJ2-2,.,CASSQGLAGELFF,TGTGCCAGCAGCCAGGGACTCGCCGGGGAGCTGTTTTTT
.,TRBV11-1,TRBJ2-1,.,CASSTGEVGDPFF,TGTGCCAGCAGCACAGGGGAGGTAGGCGATCCGTTCTTC
.,TRBV5-1,TRBJ2-5,.,CASSVMSPQETQYF,TGCGCCAGCAGTGTAATGTCTCCCCAAGAGACCCAGTACTTC
many,TRBV2,TRBJ2-7,.,CASRGRGASEQYF,TGTGCCAGCAGGGGACGGGGGGCCTCCGAGCAGTACTTC
.,TRBV28,TRBJ2-4,.,CASSSGTILAKNIQYF,TGTGCCAGCAGTTCCGGGACAATATTGGCCAAAAACATTCAGTACTTC
.,TRBV6-6,TRBJ2-5,.,CASSTPGSQETQYF,TGTGCCAGCAGTACACCGGGATCCCAAGAGACCCAGTACTTC
.,TRBV15,TRBJ1-5,.,CATGYGQPQHF,TGTGCCACGGGGTACGGTCAGCCCCAGCATTTT
few,TRBV20-1,TRBJ2-5,.,CSARWQLYQETQYF,TGCAGTGCTAGATGGCAGTTGTACCAAGAGACCCAGTACTTC
.,TRBV12-3/TRBV12-4,TRBJ2-7,TRBD1,CASSSTGGPTYEQYF,TGTGCCAGCAGTTCTACAGGGGGCCCTACCTACGAGCAGTACTTC
.,TRBV4-3,TRBJ2-5,TRBD1,CASSQTPDRAYQETQYF,TGCGCCAGCAGCCAAACTCCGGACAGGGCGTACCAAGAGACCCAGTACTTC
.,TRBV6-1,TRBJ2-3,.,CASSDSITDTQYF,TGTGCCAGCAGTGATAGCATAACAGATACGCAGTATTTT
.,TRBV2,TRBJ2-5,.,CASSEQTAAGETQYF,TGTGCCAGCAGTGAGCAAACGGCCGCAGGGGAGACCCAGTACTTC
.,TRBV13,TRBJ2-3,TRBD2,CASSRKTWGGDTQYF,TGTGCCAGCAGCCGAAAGACCTGGGGGGGTGATACGCAGTATTTT
few,TRBV6-2/TRBV6-3,TRBJ2-4,.,CASSSQNIQYF,TGTGCCAGCAGTTCCCAAAACATTCAGTACTTC
few,TRBV7-9,TRBJ2-1,.,CASSLEVRRYNEQFF,TGTGCCAGCAGCTTAGAAGTGAGGCGCTACAATGAGCAGTTCTTC
.,TRBV20-1,TRBJ1-1,TRBD1,CSARGWTGSAMNTEAFF,TGCAGTGCTAGAGGTTGGACAGGGTCGGCCATGAACACTGAAGCTTTCTTT
.,TRBV29-1,TRBJ2-7,.,CSVRYRPYEQYF,TGCAGCGTTCGGTACAGACCCTACGAGCAGTACTTC
once,TRBV6-5,TRBJ2-7,.,CASSHTFPLLPYEQYF,TGTGCCAGCAGCCACACTTTCCCCCTTCTGCCCTACGAGCAGTACTTC
.,TRBV4-3,TRBJ1-2,TRBD1,CASSSPGRGLVGYTF,TGCGCCAGCAGCTCCCCTGGCAGGGGGCTGGTAGGCTACACCTTC
.,TRBV10-2,TRBJ2-7,.,CASSEGEGRPYEQYF,TGCGCCAGCAGTGAGGGCGAGGGGCGCCCCTACGAGCAGTACTTC
.,TRBV10-1,TRBJ2-1,.,CASGDLADSIDEQFF,TGCGCCAGCGGTGACCTCGCGGACAGTATAGATGAGCAGTTCTTC
.,TRBV7-2,TRBJ2-3,TRBD2,CASSLAPLAGETDTQYF,TGTGCCAGCAGCTTAGCCCCACTAGCGGGGGAGACAGATACGCAGTATTTT